The 25 T cell receptor beta chains reported below all come from one sample, sequenced in a study of metastatic and nonmetastatic thyroid tumors. With MiXCR, TCRdb called clones anew from the PCR reads. The table has 15,000 to 19,000 clones, 3% to 4% seen once; the top ten hold less than 25%. All patients reached thyroid surgery having received no treatment beforehand. The specimen sequenced was tumor tissue. These receptors were collected from a female donor with papillary thyroid cancer or a benign thyroid nodule (not recorded which). Some clones in this sample may be carry-over from other donors' samples.

In its sample, this clone was seen a few times. The J gene is TRBJ2-3, the V gene TRBV10-3; D is possibly TRBD2 (7 bases). Germline-derived CDR1 and CDR2 are ENHRY and SYGVKD. The CDR3 runs to 16 residues. Trimming removed 0 bases from V and 1 base from J, with 11 bases in between. Here the CDR3 reads CAISESGAGGTDTQYF. Here the CDR3 DNA reads TGTGCCATCAGTGAGTCGGGGGCGGGAGGCACAGATACGCAGTATTTT.

The chain employs TRBV15 and TRBJ2-7; 10 bases match TRBD2. CDR1 and CDR2 (germline): LNHNV, YYDKDF (reference sequence). The CDR3 is made up of 15 amino acids. After removal of 4 bases from V and 5 bases from J, the junction contained 8 bases not matched to a gene. The CDR3 reads CATSNRLAGRDEQYF. The CDR3 coding sequence is TGTGCCACCAGCAACCGACTAGCGGGCAGGGACGAGCAGTACTTC.

This clone was detected only a few times. The rearrangement joins TRBV20-1 to TRBJ1-2, with D hard to call. This CDR3 is built from 15 residues. Germline values: CDR1 DFQATT, CDR2 SNEGSKA (reference sequence). V lost 4 bases and J 3 bases, leaving 18 bases between the germline ends. For the CDR3, the DNA is TGCAGTGCTATACCAACAAATGGACTCGACTATGGCTACACCTTC. Its translation is CSAIPTNGLDYGYTF.

This clone has only a few counts. The rearrangement joins TRBV20-1 to TRBJ2-7; TRBD1 matches 11 bases. The length of the CDR3 is 13 residues. J gave up 3 bases and V 6 bases, and 4 bases lay outside the gene matches. Germline CDR1 reads DFQATT; CDR2 reads SNEGSKA (reference sequence). The CDR3 protein is CSAPGQGDYEQYF. CDR3 in DNA: TGCAGTGCCCCGGGACAGGGGGACTACGAGCAGTACTTC.

In this sample, this clone is medium-sized (0.01 to 0.1%). The chain has TRBV5-1 and TRBJ2-2; D perhaps matches TRBD2 (7 bases). Germline CDR1 is SGHRS and CDR2 is YFSETQ. V was shortened by 6 bases and J by 6 bases, with 18 bases between the two germline ends. The CDR3 is made up of 15 amino acids. The CDR3 loop reads CASTPGGGSPGELFF. CDR3 bases: TGCGCCAGCACCCCCGGGGGCGGGAGCCCCGGGGAGCTGTTTTTT.

This clone was counted between two and nine times. V usage is TRBV28 and J usage is TRBJ2-3, with no clear D. Germline CDR1 MDHEN, CDR2 SYDVKM. V dropped 6 bases and J dropped 6 bases, with 7 bases sitting between them. The CDR3 consists of 11 residues. CDR3 nucleotides: TGTGCCAGCAGCTTTGGGGATACGCAGTATTTT. Encoded protein: CASSFGDTQYF.

This clone has more than one count but fewer than ten. The chain joins TRBV10-3 to TRBJ2-2; possibly TRBD2 for D (6 bases). Trimming removed 3 bases at V and 1 base at J, with 12 bases between. The CDR3 loop spans 16 amino acids. Germline lookup yields CDR1 ENHRY and CDR2 SYGVKD. The CDR3 sequence: CAISDFVGGNTGELFF. For the CDR3, the DNA is TGTGCCATCAGTGACTTTGTGGGAGGGAACACCGGGGAGCTGTTTTTT.

This clone was picked up many times. J is TRBJ1-4 and V is TRBV19; D remains ambiguous. Germline V gives CDR1 LNHDA, CDR2 SQIVND (reference sequence). The V end lost 5 bases, the J end lost 8 bases, and 12 bases lay between the germline ends. The length of the CDR3 is 13 residues. CDR3 loop: CASSSPRKEKLFF. The CDR3 DNA reads as TGTGCCAGTAGTTCTCCCCGTAAGGAAAAACTGTTTTTT. The whole variable domain, filled in from reference TRBV19 and TRBJ1-4, reads DGGITQSPKYLFRKEGQNVTLSCEQNLNHDAMYWYRQDPGQGLRLIYYSQIVNDFQKGDIAEGYSVSREKKESFPLTVTSAQKNPTAFYLCASSSPRKEKLFFGSGTQLSVL.

This clone was detected only a few times. This sequence joins TRBV6-2 or TRBV6-3 and TRBJ1-2, with D possibly matching TRBD1 (6 bases). The germline V gene encodes CDR1 MNHEY and CDR2 SVGEGT. The CDR3 is 15 residues long. Trimming took off 6 bases at V and 2 bases at J, with 16 bases between the two ends. The CDR3 DNA sequence: TGTGCCAGCAGCCTACAGGGATATCAGAACTATGGCTACACCTTC. This encodes CASSLQGYQNYGYTF.

The rearrangement links TRBV2 to TRBJ1-6; TRBD1 aligns across 9 bases. The CDR3 runs 16 residues. Germline V lookup: CDR1 SNHLY, CDR2 FYNNEI. V was clipped by 6 bases and J by 0 bases; unmatched bases: 3. The CDR3: CASRGTGSSYNSPLHF. The CDR3 DNA reads as TGTGCCAGCAGAGGGACAGGGAGCTCCTATAATTCACCCCTCCACTTT.

In this sample, this clone turned up a few times. The V call is TRBV6-1, the J call TRBJ1-2; the match to TRBD1 covers 9 bases. The V gene end was trimmed by 8 bases and the J gene end by 4 bases; junction bases not matched to a gene: 5. CDR1 MNHNS and CDR2 SASEGT come from the germline V gene. The CDR3 is made up of 13 amino acids. For the CDR3, the DNA is TGTGCCAGCTACAGGGGGCAAGGCTATGGCTACACCTTC. Its protein is CASYRGQGYGYTF.

This clone was counted a few times. The V call is TRBV3-1, the J call TRBJ1-2; D remains unclear. The CDR3 loop spans 12 amino acids. CDR1 is LGHDT and CDR2 is YNNKEL in the germline V gene (reference sequence). V shed 5 bases and J shed 4 bases, with 8 bases lying between them. This CDR3 reads CASSSDSYGYTF. The CDR3 DNA reads TGTGCCAGCAGCTCGGACTCCTATGGCTACACCTTC. Looking up the rest from reference TRBV3-1 and TRBJ1-2 gives the full variable domain: DTAVSQTPKYLVTQMGNDKSIKCEQNLGHDTMYWYKQDSKKFLKIMFSYNNKELIINETVPNRFSPKSPDKAHLNLHINSLELGDSAVYFCASSSDSYGYTFGSGTRLTVV.

The J gene is TRBJ2-2, the V gene TRBV12-3 or TRBV12-4; D possibly corresponds to TRBD2 (6 bases). Trimming took off 4 bases at V and 7 bases at J, with 10 bases between the two ends. There are 13 residues in the CDR3. The chain's CDR3 is CASSYGGLGELFF. CDR3 coding DNA: TGTGCCAGCAGTTATGGGGGACTCGGGGAGCTGTTTTTT.

This sequence joins TRBV24-1 and TRBJ2-3, with D perhaps matching TRBD1 or TRBD2 (5 bases each). V was shortened by 1 base and J by 4 bases, with 11 bases between the two germline ends. Germline assignment: CDR1 KGHDR and CDR2 SFDVKD. The CDR3 is made up of 15 amino acids. CDR3 sequence (DNA): TGTGCCACCAGTGATTTTGGGGGAATCGCAGATACGCAGTATTTT. This codes for CATSDFGGIADTQYF.

In its sample, this clone ranks as medium-sized. This chain uses TRBV11-2 with TRBJ2-3; 8 bases are a match to TRBD2. The CDR3 has 16 amino acids. Trimming took 5 bases from V and 6 from J; bases not matched to a gene: 13. The germline V gene has CDR1 SGHAT and CDR2 FQNNGV. The CDR3 region is CASSQLGGRQGDTQYF. CDR3 in DNA: TGTGCCAGCAGCCAACTCGGCGGGAGGCAGGGGGATACGCAGTATTTT. Full variable domain (rest looked up from reference TRBV11-2 and TRBJ2-3): EAGVAQSPRYKIIEKRQSVAFWCNPISGHATLYWYQQILGQGPKLLIQFQNNGVVDDSQLPKDRFSAERLKGVDSTLKIQPAKLEDSAVYLCASSQLGGRQGDTQYFGPGTRLTVL.

Only a few counts were recorded for this clone. The chain is built from TRBV7-9 and TRBJ2-5, with TRBD2 identical over 10 bases. The germline V gene encodes CDR1 SEHNR and CDR2 FQNEAQ (reference sequence). The CDR3 totals 16 residues. The J segment lost 4 bases and the V segment lost 1 base, leaving 6 bases of the junction unmatched. The CDR3 coding sequence is TGTGCCAGCAGCTTAGAGCTGCTAGCGGGAGTAGAGACCCAGTACTTC. It translates to CASSLELLAGVETQYF.

The CDR3 DNA sequence: TGTGCCATATCATCCCCAAAGCGGGAGGGCCTGGATACGCAGTATTTT. As protein: CAISSPKREGLDTQYF. This chain uses TRBV15 with TRBJ2-3; 10 bases are shared with TRBD2. This CDR3 is built from 16 residues. V was pared by 10 bases and J by 6 bases, with 16 bases of the junction left unmatched. The germline V gene encodes CDR1 LNHNV and CDR2 YYDKDF (reference sequence).

This clone has a handful of counts. The chain is built from TRBV6-6 and TRBJ2-1; D perhaps matches TRBD2 (7 bases). Per germline, CDR1 MNHNY and CDR2 SVGAGI (reference sequence). V lost 0 bases and J lost 7, with 13 bases in between. The CDR3 sequence is 15 residues long. The CDR3: CASSYSGGGPNEQFF. CDR3 coding DNA: TGTGCCAGCAGTTACTCAGGGGGAGGGCCAAATGAGCAGTTCTTC.

This clone was detected a few times. The chain links TRBV10-3 to TRBJ1-2; no clear D. CDR1 is ENHRY and CDR2 is SYGVKD in the germline V gene. Trimming removed 8 bases at V and 7 bases at J, with 20 bases between. The CDR3 is made up of 14 amino acids. CDR3 DNA sequence: TGTGCCATCCCAGGCCTGGGTCGATTCTCTGGCTACACCTTC. Encoded protein: CAIPGLGRFSGYTF.

This clone was seen a handful of times. V gene TRBV28 combines with J gene TRBJ2-5, with D possibly being TRBD2 (5 bases). The CDR3 consists of 12 residues. Trimming cost V 8 bases and J 3 bases, with 10 bases left between them. Per germline, CDR1 MDHEN and CDR2 SYDVKM. In DNA, the CDR3 is TGTGCCAGCCCTACTAGGGAAGAGACCCAGTACTTC. This sequence encodes CASPTREETQYF.

This chain uses TRBV9 with TRBJ2-5; 8 nucleotides align to TRBD2. CDR1 and CDR2 (germline): SGDLS, YYNGEE. The CDR3 covers 14 residues. V trimming: 4 bases; J trimming: 7 bases; junction bases outside the gene matches: 9. CDR3 in DNA: TGTGCCAGCAGCACCAATGACCTAGCGGGGACCCAGTACTTC. Its protein product is CASSTNDLAGTQYF.

This clone was counted many times. J is TRBJ1-5 and V is TRBV19; TRBD1 agrees at 7 bases. The CDR3 extends over 17 amino acids. The germline V gene has CDR1 LNHDA and CDR2 SQIVND (reference sequence). V shed 7 bases and J 3 bases; nucleotides not matched to a gene: 15. This CDR3 is CASTSISAQGFNQPQHF. Here the CDR3 DNA reads TGTGCCAGTACCTCTATATCGGCACAGGGGTTCAATCAGCCCCAGCATTTT.

The table lists this clone with a few counts. The chain carries TRBV6-2 or TRBV6-3 and TRBJ2-7, with 8 positions matching TRBD1. The CDR3 sequence is 15 residues long. Trimming cost V 8 bases and J 3 bases; bases outside gene matches: 12. Germline V CDR1 and CDR2: MNHEY, SVGEGT. The CDR3 is CASVLTGDGGYEQYF. In DNA, the CDR3 is TGTGCCAGCGTCCTGACAGGGGACGGCGGCTACGAGCAGTACTTC.

The sample holds a few counts of this clone. V is TRBV11-2 and J is TRBJ2-5, with D tentatively TRBD2 (6 bases). Germline CDR1 reads SGHAT; CDR2 reads FQNNGV. V lost 3 bases to trimming and J lost 1 base, with 12 bases between them. There are 15 residues in the CDR3. CDR3 in amino acids: CASSFGGGGQETQYF. For the CDR3, the DNA is TGTGCCAGCAGCTTCGGGGGTGGAGGCCAAGAGACCCAGTACTTC.

The genes are TRBV2 and TRBJ2-3; TRBD2 is a possible D gene (5 bases). The CDR3 spans 13 residues. CDR1 is SNHLY, CDR2 FYNNEI, per germline. V was clipped by 3 bases and J by 10 bases, with 14 bases between them. The chain's CDR3 is CASSDSTSGSQYF. In DNA, the CDR3 is TGTGCCAGCAGTGACTCGACCTCGGGGTCGCAGTATTTT.